This TCR beta chain derives from a study of cytomegalovirus exposure and HLA in healthy donors. Study outcomes and limitations: Later, an analysis found that common viral pathogens appeared to be linked with several of the most significant clusters. Some TCR beta chains (roughly 150 of them) were listed as cytomegalovirus-associated. Presence/absence analyses treated sequencing depth as roughly uniform across donors.

With 60 Vbeta and 13 Jbeta primers, the PCR was carried out. TCRdb keeps only in-frame clones here, not all; method: immunoSEQ multiplex PCR. The sample comprises approximately 76,000 clones, around 80% of which are singletons, and 2.5% rests with the top ten. This CDR3 is 16 amino acids long. Trimming took off 5 bases at V and 0 bases at J, with 14 bases between the two ends. Germline CDR1 SGHTA, CDR2 FQGNSA. On this clone itself: As yet, its antigen is unknown.

What was sequenced was PBMCs. The TCR sequence derives from a man aged 25-45 years in good health and CMV-seronegative. This sequence joins TRBV7-2 and TRBJ1-3; D gene uncertain. The CDR3 DNA reads as TGTGCCAGCAGCCTACCTGGGAGCCCCTCTGGAAACACCATATATTTT. This gives the protein CASSLPGSPSGNTIYF.